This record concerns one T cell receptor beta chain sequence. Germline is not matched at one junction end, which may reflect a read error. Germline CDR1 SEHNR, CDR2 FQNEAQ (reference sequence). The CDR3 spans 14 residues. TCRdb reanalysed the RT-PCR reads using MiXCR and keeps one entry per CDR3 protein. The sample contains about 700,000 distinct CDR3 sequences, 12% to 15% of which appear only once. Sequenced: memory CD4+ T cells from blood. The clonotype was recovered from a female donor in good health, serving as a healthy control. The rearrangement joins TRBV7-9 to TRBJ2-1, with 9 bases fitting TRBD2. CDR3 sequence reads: CASSLAGGYNKQFF. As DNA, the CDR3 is TGTGCCAGCAGCTTGGCGGGAGGGTACAATAAGCAGTTCTTC.